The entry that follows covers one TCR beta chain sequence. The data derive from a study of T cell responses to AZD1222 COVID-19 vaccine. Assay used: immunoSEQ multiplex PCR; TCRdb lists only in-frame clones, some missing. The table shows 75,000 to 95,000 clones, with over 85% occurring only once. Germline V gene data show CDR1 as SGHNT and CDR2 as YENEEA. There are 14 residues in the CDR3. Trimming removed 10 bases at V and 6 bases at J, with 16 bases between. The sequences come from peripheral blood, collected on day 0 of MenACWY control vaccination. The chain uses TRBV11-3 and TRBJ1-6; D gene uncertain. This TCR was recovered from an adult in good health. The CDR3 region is CAIQRWESNSPLHF. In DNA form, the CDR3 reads TGTGCCATCCAACGTTGGGAAAGTAATTCACCCCTCCACTTT.